These 32 T cell receptor beta chains were all obtained from the same sample, sequenced in a study of cytomegalovirus exposure and HLA in healthy donors. The PCR employed 60 Vbeta primers together with 13 Jbeta primers. Libraries were prepared by immunoSEQ multiplex PCR; TCRdb keeps only in-frame clonotypes and omits some of them. Here the sample spans about 170,000 clones, about 79% being singletons. The sample taken for sequencing was PBMCs. Every receptor here comes from a woman aged 50 to 65 in good health and CMV-seropositive.

The rearrangement uses TRBV4-3 and TRBJ2-5; unclear D gene. The germline V and J ends were trimmed by 0 bases and 2 bases, with 7 bases remaining between them. The CDR3 is 14 residues long. CDR1 is LGHNA, CDR2 YSLEER, per germline. The CDR3 nucleotides are TGCGCCAGCAGCCAAGAGTACAGTCAAGAGACCCAGTACTTC. Its translation: CASSQEYSQETQYF.

The chain links TRBV7-3 to TRBJ2-7, with 10 bases matching TRBD2. The germline V gene encodes CDR1 SGHTA and CDR2 FQGTGA. The CDR3 totals 13 residues. Trimming removed 2 bases from V and 6 bases from J; junction bases left unmatched: 1. This CDR3 reads CASSLLAGAEQYF. In nucleotides, the CDR3 is TGTGCCAGCAGCTTACTAGCGGGAGCCGAGCAGTACTTC.

The rearrangement uses TRBV7-6 and TRBJ2-1; 8 bases are shared with TRBD2. There are 13 residues in the CDR3. Germline V gives CDR1 SGHVS, CDR2 FNYEAQ. V lost 5 bases to trimming and J lost 15 bases; unmatched junction nucleotides: 12. CDR3 loop: CASSPTSGAGGFF. DNA of the CDR3: TGTGCCAGCAGCCCCACTAGTGGCGCGGGAGGGTTCTTC.

This clone was detected once. The V gene is TRBV13, the J gene TRBJ2-7; 8 bases line up with TRBD2. Germline lookup yields CDR1 PRHDT and CDR2 FYEKMQ (reference sequence). Trimming took 5 bases from V and 1 from J; bases not matched to a gene: 7. The CDR3 runs to 15 residues. The CDR3 coding sequence is TGTGCCAGCAGCCCCGGACTAGCCAAATCCTACGAGCAGTACTTC. Translation gives CASSPGLAKSYEQYF. The variable domain in full, with the rest retrieved from reference TRBV13 and TRBJ2-7, is AAGVIQSPRHLIKEKRETATLKCYPIPRHDTVYWYQQGPGQDPQFLISFYEKMQSDKGSIPDRFSAQQFSDYHSELNMSSLELGDSALYFCASSPGLAKSYEQYFGPGTRLTVT.

Only a few counts were recorded for this clone. CDR3 DNA: TGTGCCAGTAGTGTCGGCAGCGGGAGGGCCGACACCGGGGAGCTGTTTTTT. Translating it yields CASSVGSGRADTGELFF. This chain links TRBV19 with TRBJ2-2, with 10 bases lining up with TRBD2. There are 17 residues in the CDR3. CDR1 LNHDA and CDR2 SQIVND come from the germline V gene (reference sequence). With V trimmed by 5 bases and J by 3 bases, 9 bases remained unmatched.

This clone was detected once. V usage is TRBV27 and J usage is TRBJ2-1; 7 nucleotides agree with TRBD1. Germline CDR1 reads MNHEY; CDR2 reads SMNVEV (reference sequence). This CDR3 comprises 17 residues. V lost 5 bases, J lost 0 bases, and 10 bases stayed unmatched. CDR3 residues: CASSPSTGWVSYNEQFF. CDR3 coding DNA: TGTGCCAGCAGTCCCTCGACAGGGTGGGTCTCCTACAATGAGCAGTTCTTC.

This clone was detected a few times. The rearrangement joins TRBV10-2 to TRBJ2-1; 10 bases map to TRBD2. Germline CDR1 and CDR2: WSHSY and SAAADI. The CDR3 consists of 18 residues. After removal of 4 bases from V and 6 bases from J, the junction contained 15 bases not matched to a gene. The CDR3 DNA sequence: TGCGCCAGCAGTGTGTCTAGCGGGAGAGGATCAAGTTCCAATGAGCAGTTCTTC. Protein sequence: CASSVSSGRGSSSNEQFF.

V and J are TRBV5-4 and TRBJ1-4; tentatively, D is TRBD1 (6 bases). There are 13 residues in the CDR3. CDR1 SGHNT and CDR2 YYREEE come from the germline V gene (reference sequence). Trimming left V 4 bases short and J 8 bases short, with 12 bases between. CDR3 nucleotides: TGTGCCAGCAGCCCAGGGGCAAGGGAAAAACTGTTTTTT. It yields the protein CASSPGAREKLFF.

This clone was counted only a few times. The CDR3 sequence: CASSARDRGFGANVLTF. Here the CDR3 DNA reads TGTGCCAGCAGCGCTAGGGACAGGGGTTTTGGGGCCAACGTCCTGACTTTC. The chain couples TRBV9 to TRBJ2-6; the match to TRBD1 covers 10 bases. Looked up from germline, CDR1 is SGDLS and CDR2 is YYNGEE. The CDR3 is 17 residues long. Losses at the gene ends were 3 bases for V and 3 bases for J; bases not matched to a gene: 6.

The chain joins TRBV11-2 to TRBJ2-7; D remains ambiguous. Germline-derived CDR1 and CDR2 are SGHAT and FQNNGV. V dropped 5 bases and J dropped 7 bases, with 12 bases sitting between them. The CDR3 runs 12 residues. The CDR3 loop is CASSPRRSEQYF. DNA of the CDR3: TGTGCCAGCAGCCCAAGGCGGTCGGAGCAGTACTTC.

The chain has TRBV6-5 and TRBJ2-5; the match to TRBD2 covers 7 bases. Per the germline V gene, CDR1 is MNHEY and CDR2 is SVGAGI. The CDR3 extends over 15 amino acids. Losses at the gene ends were 10 bases for V and 2 bases for J; bases not matched to a gene: 13. Here the CDR3 reads CATWGLAGKQETQYF. CDR3 DNA: TGTGCCACCTGGGGTTTAGCGGGCAAACAAGAGACCCAGTACTTC.

The rearrangement links TRBV9 to TRBJ1-1; D not certain. Germline loops: CDR1 SGDLS, CDR2 YYNGEE. The CDR3 loop spans 13 amino acids. Trimming stripped 4 bases from V and 0 bases from J, with 7 bases between. Here the CDR3 DNA reads TGTGCCAGCAGCTCACTGATGAACACTGAAGCTTTCTTT. It codes for CASSSLMNTEAFF.

CDR3 residues: CASSATGGVAEAFF. The CDR3, as DNA: TGTGCCAGCAGCGCAACAGGGGGCGTCGCTGAAGCTTTCTTT. The chain links TRBV9 to TRBJ1-1; the match to TRBD1 covers 9 bases. Germline assignment: CDR1 SGDLS and CDR2 YYNGEE. V lost 3 bases and J lost 6; bases outside the gene matches: 6. The CDR3 covers 14 residues.

This sequence joins TRBV5-1 and TRBJ2-1; 7 bases align to TRBD1. Germline loops: CDR1 SGHRS, CDR2 YFSETQ. The ends lost 1 base at V and 4 bases at J; junction bases unmatched: 8. The CDR3 is made up of 16 amino acids. CDR3 DNA: TGCGCCAGCAGCTTGTTACGGGACAGCAAATACAATGAGCAGTTCTTC. Its protein product is CASSLLRDSKYNEQFF.

This clone was counted between two and nine times. The chain couples TRBV30 to TRBJ2-1; a weak D match, TRBD1 (6 bases). The CDR3 has 13 residues. CDR1 is GTSNPN and CDR2 is SVGIG in the germline V gene (reference sequence). V was cut by 2 bases and J by 8 bases, with 13 bases left in between. The CDR3, as DNA: TGTGCCTGGAGTCGCAGGGGTTGGGATGAGCAGTTCTTC. Residues: CAWSRRGWDEQFF.

V and J are TRBV4-1 and TRBJ2-1; TRBD2 aligns across 11 bases. Germline CDR1 and CDR2: MGHRA and YSYEKL. V trimming: 4 bases; J trimming: 7 bases; junction bases outside the gene matches: 6. CDR3 size: 15 residues. The DNA for the CDR3 is TGCGCCAGCAGCCTACTAGCGGGGGTATTTAATGAGCAGTTCTTC. Protein sequence: CASSLLAGVFNEQFF.

The chain recombines TRBV6-1 with TRBJ1-2; TRBD1 matches at 9 bases. Germline CDR1 MNHNS, CDR2 SASEGT. J was trimmed by 7 bases and V by 4 bases; bases with no gene match: 7. The CDR3 sequence is 14 residues long. The CDR3 sequence: CASSVDRGTGGYTF. CDR3 nucleotide sequence: TGTGCCAGCAGTGTGGACAGGGGAACGGGTGGCTACACCTTC.

This chain uses TRBV29-1 with TRBJ1-2; 8 bases line up with TRBD1. CDR3 length: 15 amino acids. Germline CDR1 reads SQVTM; CDR2 reads ANQGSEA. The J segment lost 4 bases and the V segment lost 4 bases, leaving 11 bases of the junction unmatched. The CDR3 sequence is CSVASQGATSYGYTF. In DNA form, the CDR3 reads TGCAGCGTTGCCTCTCAGGGGGCAACTTCCTATGGCTACACCTTC.

This clone turned up a few times. The V call is TRBV5-5, the J call TRBJ2-7; 8 bases match TRBD1. V was clipped by 4 bases and J by 4 bases; unmatched bases: 10. CDR1 is SGHKS, CDR2 YYEKEE, per germline (reference sequence). The CDR3 is 15 residues long. The chain's CDR3 is CASSPLGQGRYEQYF. CDR3 nucleotide sequence: TGTGCCAGCAGCCCACTCGGACAGGGTAGGTACGAGCAGTACTTC. Full variable domain (missing parts from reference TRBV5-5 and TRBJ2-7): DAGVTQSPTHLIKTRGQQVTLRCSPISGHKSVSWYQQVLGQGPQFIFQYYEKEERGRGNFPDRFSARQFPNYSSELNVNALLLGDSALYLCASSPLGQGRYEQYFGPGTRLTVT.

The rearrangement links TRBV7-9 to TRBJ2-1, with 9 bases fitting TRBD2. Trimming at V came to 3 bases and at J to 4 bases, leaving 1 base not matched to a gene. This CDR3 comprises 14 residues. The germline V gene has CDR1 SEHNR and CDR2 FQNEAQ (reference sequence). The CDR3: CASSLGLAYNEQFF. The CDR3 DNA sequence: TGTGCCAGCAGCTTGGGACTAGCTTACAATGAGCAGTTCTTC.

Only a few counts were recorded for this clone. The rearrangement links TRBV9 to TRBJ1-2; D gene uncertain. There are 12 residues in the CDR3. V shed 1 base and J shed 8 bases, with 9 bases lying between them. Looked up from germline, CDR1 is SGDLS and CDR2 is YYNGEE. The CDR3 bases are TGTGCCAGCAGCGTACCCCTAGGCGGCTACACCTTC. The encoded protein is CASSVPLGGYTF.

V and J are TRBV2 and TRBJ1-5; tentative D call: TRBD1 (5 bases). CDR3 size: 13 residues. Per the germline V gene, CDR1 is SNHLY and CDR2 is FYNNEI. With 5 bases removed from V and 6 bases from J, the gap between germline ends came to 11 bases. The CDR3 protein is CASSPDITQPQHF. The CDR3 DNA sequence: TGTGCCAGCAGTCCGGACATCACTCAGCCCCAGCATTTT.

The chain combines TRBV4-2 with TRBJ1-2, with a weak D call TRBD1 (6 bases). Between the trimmed V and J ends, which lost 0 bases and 0 bases, there was a span of 17 bases. Germline V lookup: CDR1 LGHNA, CDR2 YNFKEQ. CDR3 length: 18 residues. CDR3 sequence: CASSQDRITGHTNYGYTF. The CDR3 coding sequence is TGTGCCAGCAGCCAAGATCGTATCACAGGGCATACTAACTATGGCTACACCTTC.

This sequence joins TRBV29-1 and TRBJ1-2; 7 bases are shared with TRBD1. The CDR3 totals 15 residues. The V segment lost 0 bases and the J segment 4 bases; nucleotides outside the gene matches: 8. Germline CDR1 and CDR2: SQVTM and ANQGSEA. The CDR3 bases are TGCAGCGTTGAAGAGGGTAACAGGGGCGGCTATGGCTACACCTTC. This codes for CSVEEGNRGGYGYTF. Drawing the rest from reference TRBV29-1 and TRBJ1-2, the complete variable domain is SAVISQKPSRDICQRGTSLTIQCQVDSQVTMMFWYRQQPGQSLTLIATANQGSEATYESGFVIDKFPISRPNLTFSTLTVSNMSPEDSSIYLCSVEEGNRGGYGYTFGSGTRLTVV.

The chain's CDR3 is CASSLDYRVTGELFF. The CDR3 DNA reads TGTGCCAGCAGCCTTGATTACAGGGTCACCGGGGAGCTGTTTTTT. The rearrangement joins TRBV7-2 to TRBJ2-2, with D maybe TRBD1 (6 bases). The germline V gene encodes CDR1 SGHTA and CDR2 FQGNSA. Trimming took 5 bases from V and 4 from J, leaving 14 bases between them. The CDR3 is made up of 15 amino acids.

Only a few counts were recorded for this clone. V gene TRBV10-2 combines with J gene TRBJ1-5; 8 bases fit TRBD1. Germline CDR1 reads WSHSY; CDR2 reads SAAADI. This CDR3 spans 14 amino acids. With 6 bases clipped from V and 2 bases from J, the junction kept 3 bases outside the gene matches. The CDR3 reads CASSQTGGNQPQHF. Here the CDR3 DNA reads TGCGCCAGCAGCCAGACAGGGGGCAATCAGCCCCAGCATTTT.

V gene TRBV10-3 combines with J gene TRBJ2-3; TRBD2 matches 8 bases. The V and J ends lost 4 bases and 4 bases, in that order; junction bases with no gene match: 7. Germline CDR1 reads ENHRY; CDR2 reads SYGVKD. This CDR3 spans 15 amino acids. The CDR3 loop is CAISGPGAGADTQYF. Written as DNA, the CDR3 is TGTGCCATCAGTGGGCCGGGAGCGGGGGCAGATACGCAGTATTTT.

The chain couples TRBV7-6 to TRBJ1-4, with 9 bases aligning to TRBD1. Trimming cost V 4 bases and J 8 bases; bases outside gene matches: 11. CDR3 size: 16 residues. Germline V gene sequence: CDR1 SGHVS, CDR2 FNYEAQ. The DNA of the CDR3 is TGTGCCAGCAGCTCACAACAGGGGGCTACGAGCGAAAAACTGTTTTTT. Translated: CASSSQQGATSEKLFF.

CDR3 in amino acids: CASSTRTGNSYEQYF. Written as DNA, the CDR3 is TGCGCCAGCAGCACCAGGACAGGGAACTCCTACGAGCAGTACTTC. The chain combines TRBV5-1 with TRBJ2-7, with 8 bases fitting TRBD1. The CDR3 sequence is 15 residues long. The germline gives CDR1 SGHRS, CDR2 YFSETQ. V trimming: 4 bases; J trimming: 0 bases; junction bases outside the gene matches: 6.

V is TRBV10-3 and J is TRBJ1-2; TRBD1 agrees at 9 bases. Germline CDR1 is ENHRY and CDR2 is SYGVKD. Losses at the gene ends were 10 bases for V and 3 bases for J; bases not matched to a gene: 9. The CDR3 is 14 residues long. The CDR3 protein is CASQGQGPYYGYTF. The CDR3 nucleotides read TGTGCCAGCCAGGGACAGGGACCCTACTATGGCTACACCTTC.

In its sample, this clone was seen a few times. The gene calls are TRBV9 and TRBJ1-2; tentative D call: TRBD1 (5 bases). Trimming shortened V by 0 bases and J by 13 bases, and 19 bases separated the two germline ends. Germline V gene lookup returns CDR1 SGDLS and CDR2 YYNGEE. The CDR3 is 14 residues long. The CDR3 coding sequence is TGTGCCAGCAGCGTAGGGGGAGGGGTTTTTTCCCTCACCTTC. Amino acids: CASSVGGGVFSLTF. Full variable domain (rest looked up from reference TRBV9 and TRBJ1-2): DSGVTQTPKHLITATGQRVTLRCSPRSGDLSVYWYQQSLDQGLQFLIQYYNGEERAKGNILERFSAQQFPDLHSELNLSSLELGDSALYFCASSVGGGVFSLTFGSGTRLTVV.

The chain has TRBV7-6 and TRBJ1-1, with 8 nucleotides matching TRBD1. Trimming cost V 5 bases and J 0 bases; bases outside gene matches: 5. The CDR3 spans 15 residues. Germline V lookup: CDR1 SGHVS, CDR2 FNYEAQ. The DNA for the CDR3 is TGTGCCAGCAGCCTGGGACAGGACTTGAACACTGAAGCTTTCTTT. Protein product: CASSLGQDLNTEAFF.